Described below is a single T cell receptor beta chain sequence and its context. Clones were sequenced by immunoSEQ multiplex PCR, and TCRdb holds only the in-frame ones, with some missing. The table lists more than 95,000 clones, around 92% of them singletons. CDR1 is LGHDT, CDR2 YNNKEL, per germline (reference sequence). V was shortened by 2 bases and J by 0 bases, with 19 bases between the two germline ends. This CDR3 spans 18 amino acids. This sample stems from a study of control samples from healthy donors and cancer patients. Specimen: PBMCs. The clonotype was recovered from a man older than 75 with head and neck cancer. The chain couples TRBV3-1 (or the pseudogene TRBV3-2) to TRBJ2-5; D possibly corresponds to TRBD1 (6 bases). The CDR3, as DNA: TGTGCCAGCAGCCAACAATCTAAGGGGGTAGGGTACCAAGAGACCCAGTACTTC. Translation gives CASSQQSKGVGYQETQYF.